The clone carrying this T cell receptor beta chain was counted between two and nine times. The record originates from a study of blood T cell repertoires in COVID-19. Study details: Sources were T cells, B-cell-depleted T cells, or PBMCs; the material itself was cDNA or gDNA.

The germline V gene has CDR1 SGHTA and CDR2 FQGNSA. The CDR3 covers 15 residues. The V and J ends lost 2 bases and 2 bases, in that order; junction bases with no gene match: 5. The table came from immunoSEQ multiplex PCR; TCRdb's copy has only in-frame clones and leaves some out. The sample contains about 250,000 clones, about four fifths of which appear only once. Input material: PBMCs or T cells enriched from blood (not recorded which). The chain uses TRBV7-2 and TRBJ2-7; 8 nucleotides line up with TRBD2. The TCR sequence derives from a woman aged 35 to 49 who had been exposed to COVID-19. The CDR3 sequence: CASSLQGGGTYEQYF. CDR3 nucleotides: TGTGCCAGCAGCTTACAAGGCGGGGGGACCTACGAGCAGTACTTC.